This T cell receptor beta chain was captured by sequencing in a study of cytomegalovirus exposure and HLA in healthy donors. Study-wide context: Most donors, 70% to 85% of a few hundred genotyped, fell in the Caucasian-associated ancestry cluster.

On this clone: Its antigen is as yet unknown.

Findings and caveats of the study: Most TCRs appeared rarely, but some public TCRs recurred in many donors. In a later analysis, HLA-C alleles had the fewest associated TCRs, DRB1 alleles the most. Presence/absence analysis assumed near-uniform sequencing depth across donors.

CDR3 length: 16 amino acids. J gave up 2 bases and V 3 bases, and 8 bases lay outside the gene matches. Germline loops: CDR1 KGHSH, CDR2 LQKENI. Both 60 Vbeta primers and 13 Jbeta primers went into the PCR. Assay: immunoSEQ multiplex PCR; the TCRdb copy retains only in-frame clones and omits some. This table holds roughly 200,000 clones, around 80% found once. The rearrangement joins TRBV18 to TRBJ2-7; the match to TRBD2 covers 9 bases. The sequence was collected from a middle-aged woman in good health and CMV-seronegative. Sequenced sample: PBMCs. The CDR3 sequence: CASSPLAGALPYEQYF. In DNA, the CDR3 is TGTGCCAGCTCACCCTTAGCGGGGGCGCTACCCTACGAGCAGTACTTC.